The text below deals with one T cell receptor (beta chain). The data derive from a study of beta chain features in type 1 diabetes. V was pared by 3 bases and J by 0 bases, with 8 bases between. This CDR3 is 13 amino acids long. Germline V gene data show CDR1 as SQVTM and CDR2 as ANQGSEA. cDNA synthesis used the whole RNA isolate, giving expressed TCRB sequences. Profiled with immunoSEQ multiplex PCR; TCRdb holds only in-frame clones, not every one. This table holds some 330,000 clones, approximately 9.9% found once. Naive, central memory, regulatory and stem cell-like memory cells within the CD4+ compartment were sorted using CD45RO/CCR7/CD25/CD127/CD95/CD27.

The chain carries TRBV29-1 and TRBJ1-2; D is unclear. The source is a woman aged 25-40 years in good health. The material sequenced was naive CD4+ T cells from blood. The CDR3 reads CSVESPANYGYTF. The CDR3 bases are TGCAGCGTTGAGTCACCAGCTAACTATGGCTACACCTTC.